Following are 22 T cell receptor beta chains from one sample sequenced in a study of CD8 T cells in Susac syndrome. RNA was extracted with the RNeasy kit, and a quantity of about 0.45 to 1 ug was reverse transcribed using random hexamers. TCRdb re-called the immunoSEQ multiplex PCR reads through MiXCR, storing one row per CDR3 protein. The sample lists about 430,000 distinct CDR3 sequences; roughly 85% were seen once. The sequenced material came from CD8+ T cells from PBMCs. Every receptor here comes from a human donor with multiple sclerosis.

The V call is TRBV7-8, the J call TRBJ2-2, with 8 positions matching TRBD2. This CDR3 is built from 17 residues. Trimming removed 2 bases from V and 6 bases from J; junction bases left unmatched: 11. The germline CDR1 and CDR2 sequences are SGHVS and FQNEAQ. The CDR3, as DNA: TGTGCCAGCAGCTTATCCCCCGGGACTAGTTTTTCCGGGGAGCTGTTTTTT. This gives the protein CASSLSPGTSFSGELFF.

The chain uses TRBV4-1 and TRBJ1-2, with TRBD1 as a possible D gene (5 bases). CDR1 is MGHRA and CDR2 is YSYEKL in the germline V gene. V dropped 1 base and J dropped 3 bases, with 15 bases sitting between them. The CDR3 covers 16 residues. This CDR3 reads CASSQVWAGLYYGYTF. CDR3 in DNA: TGCGCCAGCAGCCAAGTATGGGCAGGGTTGTACTATGGCTACACCTTC.

The rearrangement joins TRBV9 to TRBJ2-1, with D uncertain. Germline V gene lookup returns CDR1 SGDLS and CDR2 YYNGEE. V was shortened by 5 bases and J by 8 bases, with 14 bases between the two germline ends. CDR3 length: 13 residues. CDR3 nucleotides: TGTGCCAGCAGGTCAGATCGTATCGATGAGCAGTTCTTC. Residues: CASRSDRIDEQFF.

The chain combines TRBV27 with TRBJ1-5; D is undetermined. Trimming removed 2 bases from V and 2 bases from J, with 13 bases in between. The CDR3 is 16 amino acids. Germline V gene sequence: CDR1 MNHEY, CDR2 SMNVEV (reference sequence). CDR3: CASSLVSGNGNQPQHF. For the CDR3, the DNA is TGTGCCAGCAGTTTAGTGTCCGGGAACGGCAATCAGCCCCAGCATTTT.

The gene calls are TRBV7-6 and TRBJ1-2, with 9 bases fitting TRBD1. The CDR3 is made up of 15 amino acids. With 4 bases clipped from V and 8 bases from J, the junction kept 11 bases outside the gene matches. The germline V gene has CDR1 SGHVS and CDR2 FNYEAQ. The CDR3 bases are TGTGCCAGCAGCTCCGGGACAGGGAGCTTGTGGGGCTACACCTTC. Translating it yields CASSSGTGSLWGYTF.

The chain couples TRBV5-1 to TRBJ2-7; 9 bases line up with TRBD1. The V and J ends lost 4 bases and 5 bases, in that order; junction bases with no gene match: 7. This CDR3 contains 14 residues. Germline V lookup: CDR1 SGHRS, CDR2 YFSETQ. CDR3 sequence: CASSTRDREDEQYF. Written as DNA, the CDR3 is TGCGCCAGCAGCACCCGGGACAGGGAGGACGAGCAGTACTTC. The variable domain in full, completed from reference TRBV5-1 and TRBJ2-7, reads KAGVTQTPRYLIKTRGQQVTLSCSPISGHRSVSWYQQTPGQGLQFLFEYFSETQRNKGNFPGRFSGRQFSNSRSEMNVSTLELGDSALYLCASSTRDREDEQYFGPGTRLTVT.

CDR3 amino acids: CASNLQFGEQYF. The CDR3 nucleotides are TGTGCCAGCAACTTACAGTTCGGCGAGCAGTACTTC. The chain has TRBV5-6 and TRBJ2-7, with no clear D. Germline CDR1 and CDR2: SGHDT and YYEEEE. With 6 bases removed from V and 6 bases from J, the gap between germline ends came to 13 bases. This CDR3 spans 12 amino acids.

The chain links TRBV4-1 to TRBJ2-5; 7 bases are shared with TRBD2. This CDR3 has 15 amino acids. The V and J ends lost 1 base and 5 bases, in that order; junction bases with no gene match: 7. CDR1 is MGHRA, CDR2 YSYEKL, per germline. The CDR3 is CASSQALTSQETQYF. The CDR3 DNA sequence: TGCGCCAGCAGCCAAGCCTTGACTAGCCAGGAGACCCAGTACTTC.

V is TRBV29-1 and J is TRBJ2-3, with 7 positions matching TRBD2. Trimming removed 4 bases from V and 5 bases from J; junction bases left unmatched: 9. Germline CDR1 reads SQVTM; CDR2 reads ANQGSEA. There are 14 residues in the CDR3. In nucleotides, the CDR3 is TGCAGCGTTGTGGGGACTAATCGGTTAGATACGCAGTATTTT. This gives the protein CSVVGTNRLDTQYF.

The chain is built from TRBV4-1 and TRBJ2-7, with TRBD2 as a possible D gene (5 bases). V was clipped by 6 bases and J by 0 bases, with 15 bases between them. CDR1 is MGHRA and CDR2 is YSYEKL in the germline V gene. This CDR3 region has 15 residues. As DNA, the CDR3 is TGCGCCAGCAGAGGCGGACTCTCGAGCTCCTACGAGCAGTACTTC. This encodes CASRGGLSSSYEQYF.

CDR3 residues: CASMGHYSNQPQHF. CDR3 in DNA: TGTGCCAGCATGGGCCACTATAGCAATCAGCCCCAGCATTTT. The chain joins TRBV6-2 or TRBV6-3 to TRBJ1-5; unclear D gene. This CDR3 spans 14 amino acids. V lost 7 bases, J lost 0 bases, and 10 bases lay in between. The V gene's germline CDR1 is MNHEY and CDR2 SVGEGT.

The gene calls are TRBV4-1 and TRBJ2-3, with 8 bases aligning to TRBD1. The CDR3 runs 18 residues. The ends lost 1 base at V and 2 bases at J; junction bases unmatched: 11. Germline V lookup: CDR1 MGHRA, CDR2 YSYEKL. The CDR3 DNA sequence: TGCGCCAGCAGCCAAGGGGGTTCCGGGACAGGACCCACAGATACGCAGTATTTT. This translates into CASSQGGSGTGPTDTQYF.

This chain connects TRBV10-3 to TRBJ1-4; D ambiguous. Germline values: CDR1 ENHRY, CDR2 SYGVKD. The CDR3 extends over 14 amino acids. The V end lost 6 bases, the J end lost 5 bases, and 13 bases lay between the germline ends. The CDR3 DNA sequence: TGTGCCATCAGCAGAGGACGGCTAAATGAAAAACTGTTTTTT. The encoded protein is CAISRGRLNEKLFF.

This chain links TRBV14 with TRBJ1-2, with a weak D call TRBD1 (5 bases). Trimming took off 5 bases at V and 4 bases at J, with 11 bases between the two ends. The CDR3 consists of 13 residues. The germline V gene has CDR1 SGHDN and CDR2 FVKESK. The CDR3 sequence: CASSEGRTYGYTF. The CDR3 DNA follows: TGTGCCAGCAGCGAGGGACGGACCTATGGCTACACCTTC.

This clonotype was counted once. This sequence joins TRBV14 and TRBJ2-3; unclear D gene. Germline values: CDR1 SGHDN, CDR2 FVKESK. The germline V and J ends were trimmed by 0 bases and 2 bases, with 12 bases remaining between them. This CDR3 region has 16 residues. As DNA, the CDR3 is TGTGCCAGCAGCCAAGATCTTACAGAAAACACAGATACGCAGTATTTT. It is translated as CASSQDLTENTDTQYF.

This clonotype appeared a single time. This sequence joins TRBV24-1 and TRBJ2-3; possibly TRBD2 for D (7 bases). Deletions cut 1 base from V and 5 bases from J, with 12 bases between. Germline V gene data show CDR1 as KGHDR and CDR2 as SFDVKD. This CDR3 is built from 15 residues. CDR3 nucleotides: TGTGCCACCAGTGATTTTGAGGGGGGGAGAGATACGCAGTATTTT. Its protein is CATSDFEGGRDTQYF.

The chain uses TRBV5-1 and TRBJ2-7; 8 nucleotides align to TRBD1. The CDR3 loop spans 16 amino acids. The V gene's germline CDR1 is SGHRS and CDR2 YFSETQ. Losses at the gene ends were 5 bases for V and 2 bases for J; bases not matched to a gene: 12. The CDR3 region is CASSSLGGQDPYEQYF. DNA of the CDR3: TGCGCCAGCAGTAGCCTTGGGGGACAGGACCCCTACGAGCAGTACTTC.

The chain is built from TRBV4-1 and TRBJ2-1; 9 positions agree with TRBD2. Germline V gene sequence: CDR1 MGHRA, CDR2 YSYEKL. J gave up 5 bases and V 1 base, and 6 bases lay outside the gene matches. The CDR3 runs 16 residues. The CDR3 nucleotides read TGCGCCAGCAGCCAAGGACTAGCGGCTACGAACAATGAGCAGTTCTTC. It is translated as CASSQGLAATNNEQFF.

V usage is TRBV19 and J usage is TRBJ2-1; a weak D match, TRBD2 (6 bases). This CDR3 spans 14 amino acids. Deletions cut 5 bases from V and 7 bases from J, with 15 bases between. Per the germline V gene, CDR1 is LNHDA and CDR2 is SQIVND (reference sequence). The CDR3 region has the DNA TGTGCCAGTAGTCTAAACGCGGCGGGGAATGAGCAGTTCTTC. This translates into CASSLNAAGNEQFF.

V is TRBV6-1 and J is TRBJ1-6, with D unclear. Germline V gives CDR1 MNHNS, CDR2 SASEGT. This CDR3 region has 17 residues. The V end was cut by 2 bases, the J end by 0 bases, with 11 bases between. CDR3 amino acids: CASSEYPESSYNSPLHF. CDR3 nucleotide sequence: TGTGCCAGCAGTGAATATCCAGAAAGCTCCTATAATTCACCCCTCCACTTT.

The V call is TRBV5-1, the J call TRBJ1-6, with D tentatively TRBD1 (5 bases). V lost 3 bases and J 10 bases, leaving 26 bases between the germline ends. Per the germline V gene, CDR1 is SGHRS and CDR2 is YFSETQ. The CDR3 runs to 18 residues. The CDR3 DNA reads TGCGCCAGCAGCTCGAACCCGGGAGAGGGACGGGTAGAATCACCCCTCCACTTT. Its translation is CASSSNPGEGRVESPLHF.

The V gene is TRBV19, the J gene TRBJ2-7, with TRBD2 identical over 11 bases. This CDR3 is 14 amino acids long. The germline CDR1 and CDR2 sequences are LNHDA and SQIVND (reference sequence). The V segment lost 3 bases and the J segment 2 bases; nucleotides outside the gene matches: 0. The CDR3 protein is CASSMTSGAYEQYF. CDR3 nucleotides: TGTGCCAGTAGTATGACTAGCGGGGCCTACGAGCAGTACTTC.